There are a few counts of the clone carrying this T cell receptor (beta chain). As yet, its antigen is unknown. This sample is drawn from a study of identical twins. The study's findings and limits: The authors noted that invariant MAIT and iNKT cells could partly confound zero-insertion analyses. Modeled out-of-frame TCR alpha sharing in monozygotic twins fell below observed levels.

MiXCR was run by TCRdb on the 5' RACE reads, yielding one entry per CDR3 protein. The data contain hundreds of thousands of distinct CDR3 sequences, roughly 6% of them singletons. This CDR3 is 18 amino acids long. Trimming pared 0 bases from V and 0 bases from J, leaving 17 bases between. Germline loops: CDR1 SGHVS, CDR2 FNYEAQ. Sequences were obtained from naive T cells sorted from blood. This sequence originates from a man in his late teens or twenties in good health. V usage is TRBV7-6 and J usage is TRBJ1-1, with D tentatively TRBD1 (5 bases). This chain's CDR3 is CASSLAQGFKGMNTEAFF. For the CDR3, the DNA is TGTGCCAGCAGCTTAGCTCAGGGTTTTAAGGGGATGAACACTGAAGCTTTCTTT.